This TCR beta chain derives from a study of T-cell reconstitution after alpha-beta-depleted transplantation in children. Study-wide points: It was surviving recipient T cells and thymic progenitors that gave some patients high TCRbeta diversity at day 60. After one year, T-cell counts and TCRbeta diversity mostly came from new T cells. Reported findings indicate that, about two months after transplant, alpha-beta T cells came from several hundred expanded clones, which were derived from non-depleted graft cells.

This clonotype was recorded a few times. Its specificity is not known. Unique molecular identifiers were used to barcode this TCRbeta library. TCRdb reprocessed the PCR reads via MiXCR and lists one record per CDR3 protein. This table holds about 1,000,000 distinct CDR3 sequences, roughly 31% found once. CDR3 length: 15 residues. The V gene end was trimmed by 2 bases and the J gene end by 6 bases; junction bases not matched to a gene: 4. The germline V gene encodes CDR1 SGHRS and CDR2 YFSETQ. This receptor was obtained from a boy younger than two who had a stem cell transplant for SCID, so the T cells may come from the graft donor. The sequencing here drew on PBMCs, mostly from graft donor cells, taken 360 days after TCRalphabeta/CD19-depleted stem cell transplant. The V call is TRBV5-1, the J call TRBJ2-1; 11 positions agree with TRBD1. The CDR3 sequence: CASSFTGTGGNEQFF. In DNA form, the CDR3 reads TGCGCCAGCAGCTTTACCGGGACAGGGGGCAATGAGCAGTTCTTC.